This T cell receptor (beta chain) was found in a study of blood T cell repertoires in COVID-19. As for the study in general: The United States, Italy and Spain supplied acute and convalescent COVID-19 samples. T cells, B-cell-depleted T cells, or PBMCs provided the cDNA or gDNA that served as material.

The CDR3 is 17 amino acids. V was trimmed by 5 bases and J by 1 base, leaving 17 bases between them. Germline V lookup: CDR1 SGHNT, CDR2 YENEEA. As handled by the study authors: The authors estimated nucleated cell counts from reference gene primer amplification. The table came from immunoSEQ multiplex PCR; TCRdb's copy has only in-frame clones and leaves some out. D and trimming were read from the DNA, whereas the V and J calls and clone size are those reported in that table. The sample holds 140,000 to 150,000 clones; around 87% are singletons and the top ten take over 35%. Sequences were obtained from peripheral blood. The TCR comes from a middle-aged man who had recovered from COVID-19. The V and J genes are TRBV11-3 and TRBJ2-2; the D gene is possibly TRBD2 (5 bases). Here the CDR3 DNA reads TGTGCCAGCAGCCTCGACGCGGGCGTACAGAACACCGGGGAGCTGTTTTTT. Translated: CASSLDAGVQNTGELFF.